The source of this TCR beta chain is a study of cytomegalovirus exposure and HLA in healthy donors. Findings and caveats of the study: Most observed TCR sequences were rare, whereas some public TCRs were detected in many donors. The tendency of first-cohort TCR clusters to co-occur in the 100 to 150 validation repertoires was identified by a subsequent analysis. Reports indicated that the classifier achieved high specificity and sensitivity in diagnosing cytomegalovirus status.

The CDR3 is made up of 14 amino acids. V was pared by 5 bases and J by 4 bases, with 13 bases between. In germline, CDR1 is SGHRS, CDR2 YFSETQ. The validation cohort, a group of around 120 subjects, included the donors and was separate from the roughly 670-subject first cohort. Assay used: immunoSEQ multiplex PCR; TCRdb lists only in-frame clones, some missing. The repertoire holds 55,000 to 70,000 clones, with about 93% as singletons. Comments on this clone: What it recognizes is unknown.

The chain is built from TRBV5-1 and TRBJ1-3, with a possible D match to TRBD1 (6 bases). Sequenced material: PBMCs. The TCR comes from a man aged 18 to 29 in good health and CMV-seronegative. CDR3: CASSEGGSGNTIYF. For the CDR3, the DNA is TGCGCCAGCAGTGAAGGGGGTTCAGGAAACACCATATATTTT.